This TCR beta chain was recovered during a study of blood T cell repertoires in COVID-19. Across the whole study: Sources were T cells, B-cell-depleted T cells, or PBMCs; the material itself was cDNA or gDNA.

Germline V gives CDR1 LNHDA, CDR2 SQIVND (reference sequence). The CDR3 is 15 amino acids. V dropped 3 bases and J dropped 5 bases, with 14 bases sitting between them. The repertoire was sequenced with immunoSEQ multiplex PCR; TCRdb's copy has only in-frame clones and lacks some. The sample contains roughly 55,000 clones, under 85% of which appear only once. The sequenced material came from peripheral blood. This TCR was recovered from a woman aged 55-70 years with acute or convalescent COVID-19. This sequence joins TRBV19 and TRBJ1-5; tentatively, D is TRBD1 (5 bases). The CDR3 loop reads CASSISGNPYQPQHF. The DNA of the CDR3 is TGTGCCAGTAGTATCTCAGGGAATCCGTATCAGCCCCAGCATTTT.